This is a list of T cell receptor beta chains from one sample in a study of T cell responses to AZD1222 COVID-19 vaccine. The repertoire was sequenced with immunoSEQ multiplex PCR; TCRdb's copy has only in-frame clones and lacks some. The repertoire holds 130,000 to 150,000 clones, with more than 70% as singletons. The source was peripheral blood, collected 28 days after the second AZD1222 dose. The receptors were gathered from an adult who received the AZD1222 COVID-19 vaccine. Each CDR3 is given with its conserved first and last residue. A D gene is named only where the DNA matches it firmly. Clone size is shown for a subset of rows, as once, few, many or a class of expanded clone.

j_gene	v_gene	d_gene	abundance	CDR3nt	CDR3aa
TRBJ1-2	TRBV11-3	TRBD1	-	TGTGCCAGCAGCTCCTACACCAGCGGACGACAGGGCTATGGCTACACCTTC	CASSSYTSGRQGYGYTF
TRBJ2-2	TRBV3-1/TRBV3-2	-	-	TGTGCCAGCAGCCAGGCTCTCCGGGGTGAGGGGGACACCGGGGAGCTGTTTTTT	CASSQALRGEGDTGELFF
TRBJ2-2	TRBV2	-	once	TGTGCCAGCAGTGTTTCAGCATCCGGGGAGCTGTTTTTT	CASSVSASGELFF
TRBJ1-5	TRBV19	TRBD1	-	TGTGCCAGTAGTATGGGCAGGGGGTCATACGTGGATCAGCCCCAGCATTTT	CASSMGRGSYVDQPQHF
TRBJ1-5	TRBV7-8	TRBD1	-	TGTGCCAGCAGCCCGGGACAGGGGAATCAGCCCCAGCATTTT	CASSPGQGNQPQHF
TRBJ2-1	TRBV5-4	-	-	TGTGCCAGCAGCTCGGTTGATGAGCAGTTCTTC	CASSSVDEQFF
TRBJ2-7	TRBV11-2	-	-	TGTGCCAGCAGCTTAGTTGGACACGAGCAGTACTTC	CASSLVGHEQYF
TRBJ1-1	TRBV6-5	-	-	TGTGCCAGCAGTACGAGGGGGGTCACTGAAGCTTTCTTT	CASSTRGVTEAFF
TRBJ2-3	TRBV27	-	-	TGTGCCAGCAGTTTACGCGTCAACACAGATACGCAGTATTTT	CASSLRVNTDTQYF
TRBJ2-3	TRBV9	-	-	TGTGCCAGCGGAGGGAGAACTAGCACAGATACGCAGTATTTT	CASGGRTSTDTQYF
TRBJ1-5	TRBV6-2/TRBV6-3	TRBD1	-	TGTGCCAGCAGTAGGGACAGGGTGCGTAATCAGCCCCAGCATTTT	CASSRDRVRNQPQHF
TRBJ1-5	TRBV18	-	-	TGTGCCAGCTCACCACGGCAGGTAGAGAGCAATCAGCCCCAGCATTTT	CASSPRQVESNQPQHF
TRBJ2-7	TRBV2	-	-	TGTGTCATTAGGACAGAAAGCTCCTACGAGCAGTACTTC	CVIRTESSYEQYF
TRBJ1-1	TRBV28	-	-	TGTGCCAGCAGTTTAACCTACGGGAACACTGAAGCTTTCTTT	CASSLTYGNTEAFF
TRBJ2-3	TRBV7-9	TRBD1	-	TGTGCCAGCAGCTTAGATCCGGGTAGGGGGCAAGATACGCAGTATTTT	CASSLDPGRGQDTQYF
TRBJ2-3	TRBV7-2	TRBD2	-	TGTGCCAGCAGCCCCCGTCTAGCGGGGTCAGATACGCAGTATTTT	CASSPRLAGSDTQYF
TRBJ1-2	TRBV29-1	-	-	TGCAGCGTGAGGAGGGGGGCAGGGGAGGTTGGCTACACCTTC	CSVRRGAGEVGYTF
TRBJ2-1	TRBV3-1/TRBV3-2	TRBD2	-	TGTGCCAGCAGCCCATTCCCCTTATGCGGGAGGGACAATGAGCAGTTCTTC	CASSPFPLCGRDNEQFF
TRBJ2-1	TRBV9	-	once	TGTGCCAGCAGCGTTCCTAGTTTCTACAATGAGCAGTTCTTC	CASSVPSFYNEQFF
TRBJ2-2	TRBV30	-	-	TGTGCCTGGACCGCGGGGGGGGAGCTGTTTTTT	CAWTAGGELFF
TRBJ1-6	TRBV3-1/TRBV3-2	-	once	TGTGCCAGCAGCCGGAGTTTGGTTAATTCACCCCTCCACTTT	CASSRSLVNSPLHF
TRBJ1-1	TRBV27	-	-	TGTGCCAGCAGTTTCCGGACAGACACTGAAGCTTTCTTT	CASSFRTDTEAFF
TRBJ2-7	TRBV23-1	-	-	TGCGCCAGCAGTCGTCCTTACGAGCAGTACTTC	CASSRPYEQYF
TRBJ2-3	TRBV14	-	-	TGTGCCAGCAGCCAGCGAGGTTCCAATACGCAGTATTTT	CASSQRGSNTQYF
TRBJ2-7	TRBV11-2	-	-	TGTGCCAGCAGCTTGGTCAAGGGGAGAATTTACGAGCAGTACTTC	CASSLVKGRIYEQYF
TRBJ2-1	TRBV15	-	-	TGTGCCACCAGGGGCCTCGAGGTTGAGCAGTTCTTC	CATRGLEVEQFF
TRBJ2-1	TRBV9	-	-	TGTGCCAGCAGCGGTAGCGGACTACTAGGAAATGAGCAGTTCTTC	CASSGSGLLGNEQFF
TRBJ2-2	TRBV7-9	-	-	TGTGCCAGCAGCCCGAACACCGGGGAGCTGTTTTTT	CASSPNTGELFF
TRBJ1-2	TRBV2	TRBD1	-	TGTGCCAGCAGTCCGAACAGGGGGCCCGGCTACACCTTC	CASSPNRGPGYTF
TRBJ2-2	TRBV7-9	TRBD2	-	TGTGCCAGCAGCTCCGGCATGACTAGCGGTTCCGGGTCCGGGGAGCTGTTTTTT	CASSSGMTSGSGSGELFF
TRBJ1-4	TRBV6-5	-	-	TGTGCCAGCGGGGACTCTAATGAAAAACTGTTTTTT	CASGDSNEKLFF
TRBJ1-4	TRBV5-1	-	-	TGCGCCAGCAGCTTGATCGGGACAAGGAATGAAAAACTGTTTTTT	CASSLIGTRNEKLFF